This section outlines one TCR beta chain sequence together with its context. In the original workflow: Reference gene primers were amplified, and this amplification served to estimate nucleated cell counts. Assay: immunoSEQ multiplex PCR; the TCRdb copy retains only in-frame clones and omits some. D and trimming come from the DNA, and the V and J calls and clone size come from that table. Among 170,000 or so clones listed, around 82% were seen once. Germline CDR1 SQVTM, CDR2 ANQGSEA. The CDR3 loop spans 14 amino acids. V lost 4 bases and J lost 0; bases outside the gene matches: 3. The source of the sample is a study of blood T cell repertoires in COVID-19. About the research overall: Spain, Italy and the United States supplied samples that represented acute and convalescent COVID-19. From T cells, B-cell-depleted T cells, or PBMCs came the material, which was cDNA or gDNA.

V and J are TRBV29-1 and TRBJ1-2; 9 nucleotides align to TRBD1. This TCR derives from a young man with active or convalescent COVID-19. The sequencing sample was made of peripheral blood. In DNA form, the CDR3 reads TGCAGCGTTGGAGGACAGGGGACTAACTATGGCTACACCTTC. This translates into CSVGGQGTNYGYTF. Filled out from reference TRBV29-1 and TRBJ1-2, the complete variable domain reads SAVISQKPSRDICQRGTSLTIQCQVDSQVTMMFWYRQQPGQSLTLIATANQGSEATYESGFVIDKFPISRPNLTFSTLTVSNMSPEDSSIYLCSVGGQGTNYGYTFGSGTRLTVV.